This TCR beta chain was observed in a study of cytomegalovirus exposure and HLA in healthy donors. This PCR relied on a set of 60 Vbeta primers and 13 Jbeta primers. Profiled with immunoSEQ multiplex PCR; TCRdb holds only in-frame clones, not every one. This table holds 150,000 to 200,000 clones, about 81% found once. The sequence was obtained from a woman under 30 in good health and CMV-seronegative. Sequenced sample: PBMCs.

CDR3 protein: CASSRTGTGERANEKLFF. CDR3 nucleotides: TGTGCCAGCTCACGGACCGGGACAGGGGAGAGGGCTAATGAAAAACTGTTTTTT. The chain recombines TRBV18 with TRBJ1-4; TRBD1 agrees at 10 bases. The germline V gene encodes CDR1 KGHSH and CDR2 LQKENI. V trimming: 4 bases; J trimming: 3 bases; junction bases outside the gene matches: 11. This CDR3 region has 18 residues.